The present T cell receptor (beta chain) was sequenced within a study of T-cell reconstitution after alpha-beta-depleted transplantation in children. Preparation of the TCRbeta library involved a method that used unique molecular identifiers. TCRdb analysed the PCR reads with MiXCR anew, one entry per CDR3 protein. Found here are about 300,000 distinct CDR3 sequences, 10% of them singletons; the top ten hold 7% to 9.5%. Overall study results and limits: Approximately two months post-transplant, alpha-beta T cells reportedly originated from several hundred expanded graft clones.

This clonotype was detected ten times or more. Its target is not known. V lost 6 bases and J 0 bases, leaving 14 bases between the germline ends. CDR3 length equals 16 residues. The specimen was PBMCs, collected before TCRalphabeta/CD19-depleted stem cell transplant. The V call is TRBV12-3 or TRBV12-4, the J call TRBJ2-2, with D possibly being TRBD2 (6 bases). The source is a boy in the first two years of life with acute myeloid leukemia, due to receive a stem cell transplant. DNA of the CDR3: TGTGCCAGCAGCCCCGCTCCGGGGGCGAACACCGGGGAGCTGTTTTTT. Its translation is CASSPAPGANTGELFF.